One and the same sample provided the 3 T cell receptor beta chains below, sequenced in a study of T cell responses to AZD1222 COVID-19 vaccine. Here immunoSEQ multiplex PCR was the method, and the copy in TCRdb shows in-frame clones only, minus some. The repertoire consists of 89,000 or so clones, with over 80% occurring once and the leading ten covering approximately 15%. Material: peripheral blood, obtained on day 0 of AZD1222 vaccination. The receptors shown here come from an adult in good health.

The rearrangement uses TRBV28 and TRBJ1-2; D is ambiguous. The CDR3 covers 14 residues. From germline, CDR1 is MDHEN and CDR2 SYDVKM. Trimming took off 5 bases at V and 4 bases at J, with 14 bases between the two ends. DNA of the CDR3: TGTGCCAGCAGTCCCGGGCAGGTTCTCTATGGCTACACCTTC. Encoded protein: CASSPGQVLYGYTF.

Only one count was recorded for this clone. V usage is TRBV18 and J usage is TRBJ1-1; no clear D gene. The CDR3 extends over 12 amino acids. The V and J ends lost 2 bases and 1 base respectively, with 2 bases between them. Germline V gives CDR1 KGHSH, CDR2 LQKENI. The CDR3 DNA sequence: TGTGCCAGCTCACCAGGGAACACTGAAGCTTTCTTT. This gives the protein CASSPGNTEAFF.

This chain uses TRBV5-6 with TRBJ1-2; 10 positions match TRBD1. The CDR3 runs 19 residues. The V gene end was trimmed by 3 bases and the J gene end by 6 bases; junction bases not matched to a gene: 20. Germline CDR1 reads SGHDT; CDR2 reads YYEEEE. This CDR3 is CASSSRTGTGAKAVHGYTF. CDR3 nucleotide sequence: TGTGCCAGCAGCTCTAGAACCGGGACAGGGGCTAAGGCAGTCCATGGCTACACCTTC.